This TCR beta chain was sequenced during a study of shared clonotypes between healthy human individuals (TCRdb year 2020). Background for the entire study: A few men and two women, aged 18 to 49 years, made up the cohort. Each donor's leukapheresis produced roughly between roughly 0.85 and 9.5 billion PBMCs. For each donor, CD4 naive and CD4 memory were each run on three plates, CD8 naive on two plates, and CD8 memory on one plate. To estimate repertoire size and how much clonotype sharing occurs between individuals, the study deeply sequenced the blood TCR repertoires of five healthy adults. To increase sequencing depth and limit assay-specific biases, TCR repertoire library preparation and sequencing were carried out by different laboratories using diverse techniques.

For the CD8 naive samples, CD45RO-negative cells were positively selected for CCR7, yielding a CD45RA+CCR7+ population from which TemRA cells were excluded. The donors were healthy, HIV-negative adults who had no recently reported acute infections or vaccinations. Only Caucasian adults living in Nashville, Tennessee, USA were represented among the donors. Blood was collected by leukapheresis, and PBMCs were isolated by Ficoll-Histopaque density gradient centrifugation and then cryopreserved in liquid nitrogen vapor phase. Analytical flow cytometry was used to check the purity and quantity of every magnetically sorted T cell population. Each sorted fraction had its genomic DNA isolated and then quantified by UV absorbance on a Nanodrop 2000c. The CDR3 goes from the cysteine to the phenylalanine over 12 residues. Only the CDR3 portion is preserved as DNA: 36 bases, with reading frame beginning at the first base. Deletion took 2 bases off V and 3 bases off J, with a span of 5 bases between the germline ends. Taken from the germline V gene, the CDR1 and CDR2 loops are MNHEY and SVGAGI.

The paper as a whole reports these results and caveats: Clonotypes shared by all four sorted-subset donors showed higher generation probabilities than non-shared clonotypes. Pairwise subsampling indicated that sequencing depth was expected to affect the degree of clonotype sharing among donors. Sampling was limited to blood, and TCR repertoires in tissue likely differ from TCR repertoires in blood. Sharing across several donors was observed for about 5% of naive CD4, around 3.5% of naive CD8, 2% to 2.5% of memory CD4, and around 0.42% of memory CD8 clonotypes. Estimated clonotype richness was generally larger for naive than for memory subsets. Rarefaction of sorted-subset datasets indicated incomplete sequencing despite the large sequencing depth. The small number of donors limited the genetic and exposure-history diversity represented.

As regards this clone: No cognate antigen has been identified for it. Base qualities are not provided; no much larger clone lies one nucleotide away.

Using the deep immunoSEQ assay, TCR CDR3 regions were amplified from genomic DNA by multiplex PCR. For each cell subset, the extracted genomic DNA was distributed evenly across all wells of several immunoSEQ 96-well plates, and each plate served as one replicate. For sorted subsets, each replicate PCR was loaded with about 0.2 ug genomic DNA, equivalent to about 30,000 T cell genomes. Purified libraries were quantified with a Qubit 3.0 fluorometer, sized on a Bioanalyzer 2100, and re-quantified with the KAPA Library Quantification kit. Every immunoSEQ 96-well plate was sequenced on a separate single-read 150-cycle Illumina NextSeq 550 flow cell. In the paper's pipeline: The immunoSEQ output contained only junctional sequences without quality scores, so filtering could not match that applied to full-length reads. Sequences were annotated with PyIR, a Python wrapper for IgBLAST v1.9, and V/J genes and CDR3 were assigned using IMGT germline references. Reads were removed for weak V/J assignments (E-value above 1e-6), missing CDR3, stop codons, out-of-frame junctions, or ambiguous translated residues. V3J clonotypes were defined as sequences sharing the same inferred V gene, J gene, and CDR3 amino acid sequence. Percentage overlap between repertoires was computed as shared unique clonotypes divided by the size of the smaller repertoire. Three approaches were used to assess repertoire richness: RTK rarefaction, the Chao1 estimator, and Recon v2.1 estimates of unobserved clonotypes. Generation probabilities were computed with OLGA for all TCRbeta clonotypes obtained by the gDNA method from a few donors. Drawn from immuneACCESS, this table holds only the in-frame rearrangements with V and J called that TCRdb kept. Clones are partly lost; checked studies trace under half to an unresolved V gene and leave the rest unexplained. V and J calls and clone size follow that table, whereas D and trimming were derived from the DNA. The sample data list around 2,100,000 clones, and less than 95% of these were observed just once. More than 0.9% of the sample is held by the ten biggest clonotypes.

The TCR comes from a man in his late teens or twenties in good health. The material sequenced was naive CD8+ T cells sorted from blood. The sample's cell subset or site label, in plain terms: CD45RA+CCR7+. The V and J genes are TRBV6-5 and TRBJ2-7; too little of a D gene remains to name it. CDR3 reads: CASSYPNYEQYF. The sequence in DNA is TGTGCCAGCAGTTACCCGAACTACGAGCAGTACTTC.